The rows below give T cell receptor beta chains drawn from one sample of a study of control samples from healthy donors and cancer patients. Generated by immunoSEQ multiplex PCR, the TCRdb table keeps only in-frame clones and is missing some. The data hold about 180,000 clones, with around 91% observed a single time. Source material: blood. All receptors come from a woman in her 50s in good health. The CDR3 runs from the conserved cysteine through the conserved F or W. A D gene is named only where the DNA matches it firmly. Expanded clones get a size class; other rows say once, few or many, or leave the size out.

TRBV7-2	NA	NA	TRBJ2-7	CASSLRDRGEQYF	TGTGCCAGCAGCTTACGGGATCGTGGCGAGCAGTACTTC
TRBV15	NA	NA	TRBJ1-5	CATSRDKGRDQPQHF	TGTGCCACCAGCAGAGATAAAGGGAGGGATCAGCCCCAGCATTTT
TRBV6-5	NA	TRBD2	TRBJ2-7	CASAVGGSYEQYF	TGTGCCAGCGCTGTCGGGGGGTCCTACGAGCAGTACTTC
TRBV7-2	NA	NA	TRBJ1-1	CASSPRPDTYTEAFF	TGTGCCAGCAGCCCGAGACCAGACACGTACACTGAAGCTTTCTTT
TRBV4-3	NA	NA	TRBJ1-3	CASSLEGFTSGNTIYF	TGCGCCAGCAGCCTGGAGGGTTTCACCTCTGGAAACACCATATATTTT
TRBV19	once	NA	TRBJ1-1	CASSFRNTEAFF	TGTGCCAGTAGTTTTAGGAACACTGAAGCTTTCTTT
TRBV7-9	few	NA	TRBJ1-3	CASSLGTPGGNTIYF	TGTGCCAGCAGCTTAGGGACCCCGGGCGGAAACACCATATATTTT
TRBV30	NA	TRBD1	TRBJ1-5	CAWSGRAGGDSNQPQHF	TGTGCCTGGAGTGGGAGGGCAGGGGGCGATAGCAATCAGCCCCAGCATTTT
TRBV28	NA	TRBD1	TRBJ1-2	CASSSDREHGYTF	TGTGCCAGCAGCTCGGACAGGGAACATGGCTACACCTTC
TRBV18	NA	NA	TRBJ1-3	CASSSQDSGNTIYF	TGTGCCAGCTCATCCCAGGACTCTGGAAACACCATATATTTT
TRBV3-1/TRBV3-2	few	NA	TRBJ2-7	CASSQDDRSEQYF	TGTGCCAGCAGCCAAGATGACCGGAGCGAGCAGTACTTC
TRBV6-5	NA	NA	TRBJ1-1	CASRPGTSLAFF	TGTGCCAGCAGACCCGGGACAAGCCTAGCTTTCTTT
TRBV27	NA	NA	TRBJ1-2	CASRKYSTGGYGYTF	TGTGCCAGCCGTAAATATTCGACGGGGGGGTATGGCTACACCTTC
TRBV6-4	NA	NA	TRBJ2-7	CASGRTFSDPGSSYEQYF	TGTGCCAGCGGAAGGACTTTTTCCGACCCCGGGAGCTCCTACGAGCAGTACTTC
TRBV25-1	NA	TRBD1	TRBJ1-1	CASTGQGPTEAFF	TGTGCCAGCACAGGACAGGGTCCCACTGAAGCTTTCTTT
TRBV28	once	NA	TRBJ2-7	CASRGPLEREQYF	TGTGCCAGCAGGGGTCCACTAGAGCGCGAGCAGTACTTC
TRBV6-5	NA	NA	TRBJ1-1	CASSGGGILNTEAFF	TGTGCCAGCAGCGGGGGAGGGATATTGAACACTGAAGCTTTCTTT
TRBV5-5	once	NA	TRBJ1-1	CASSLIQNTEAFF	TGTGCCAGCAGCTTGATACAGAACACTGAAGCTTTCTTT
TRBV28	NA	NA	TRBJ2-7	CASMAVDEQYF	TGTGCCAGCATGGCCGTCGACGAGCAGTACTTC
TRBV6-5	once	TRBD1	TRBJ2-4	CASSYGTGGNIQYF	TGTGCCAGCAGTTACGGGACAGGGGGAAACATTCAGTACTTC
TRBV9	NA	TRBD1	TRBJ2-5	CASSVGGQGKLLETQYF	TGTGCCAGCAGCGTAGGGGGACAGGGGAAGCTCCTAGAGACCCAGTACTTC
TRBV6-1	NA	NA	TRBJ2-3	CASSEQPTSTDTQYF	TGTGCCAGCAGTGAACAGCCAACTAGCACAGATACGCAGTATTTT
TRBV19	NA	NA	TRBJ1-1	CASSIDPRDGGANTEAFF	TGTGCCAGTAGTATAGATCCGAGGGATGGAGGGGCGAACACTGAAGCTTTCTTT
TRBV13	NA	TRBD1	TRBJ1-3	CASSLTPTGVGNTIYF	TGTGCCAGCAGCTTAACCCCGACAGGGGTCGGAAACACCATATATTTT
TRBV6-6	NA	TRBD1	TRBJ2-7	CASSYSGRGPEQYF	TGTGCCAGCAGTTACTCGGGCAGGGGGCCCGAGCAGTACTTC
TRBV6-2/TRBV6-3	NA	TRBD1	TRBJ1-2	CASSYRAGTGDRYGYTF	TGTGCCAGCAGTTACAGGGCCGGGACAGGGGATCGCTATGGCTACACCTTC